One sample yielded the 7 T cell receptor beta chains listed below, sequenced in a study of T cells in Graves' hyperthyroidism and ophthalmopathy. RNA transcripts provided the source from which TCR beta CDR3 regions were amplified. The study used the HTBI primer set for a first-round RT-PCR of the TCR CDR3. Each CDR3 protein gets one entry after TCRdb re-called the multiplex PCR reads with MiXCR. Of some 180,000 distinct CDR3 sequences listed, over 15% are singletons. Specimen: blood. These receptors were taken from a woman aged 45-65 years with Graves' hyperthyroidism.

This clonotype was picked up many times. The V gene is TRBV20-1, the J gene TRBJ2-3; D is perhaps TRBD1 (5 bases). V gave up 4 bases and J gave up 0 bases, with 14 bases separating them. The CDR3 totals 15 residues. Germline CDR1 DFQATT, CDR2 SNEGSKA (reference sequence). CDR3 sequence reads: CSAIRQSTSTDTQYF. The CDR3 nucleotides are TGCAGTGCTATACGACAGTCAACTAGCACAGATACGCAGTATTTT.

This clonotype was observed at least ten times. J is TRBJ2-1 and V is TRBV29-1; possibly TRBD2 for D (5 bases). The CDR3 covers 14 residues. Trimming stripped 7 bases from V and 7 bases from J, with 20 bases between. Looked up from germline, CDR1 is SQVTM and CDR2 is ANQGSEA. CDR3 amino acids: CSAPIPTGGNEQFF. DNA of the CDR3: TGCAGCGCCCCGATCCCCACGGGCGGGAATGAGCAGTTCTTC.

Ten or more counts support this clonotype. The chain uses TRBV28 and TRBJ1-2, with a possible D match to TRBD1 (5 bases). Per the germline V gene, CDR1 is MDHEN and CDR2 is SYDVKM. The CDR3 is 10 residues long. With 11 bases removed from V and 5 bases from J, the gap between germline ends came to 9 bases. CDR3 region: CAASGYGYTF. In nucleotides, the CDR3 is TGTGCCGCTTCAGGGTATGGCTACACCTTC.

Ten or more counts support this clonotype. V usage is TRBV6-2 or TRBV6-3 and J usage is TRBJ1-2, with D uncertain. The CDR3 has 12 amino acids. The V end was cut by 6 bases, the J end by 6 bases, with 11 bases between. Looked up from germline, CDR1 is MNHEY and CDR2 is SVGEGT. The CDR3 DNA sequence: TGTGCCAGCAGGACGTGGGGAGATGGCTACACCTTC. This codes for CASRTWGDGYTF.

This clonotype was recorded many times. The V call is TRBV6-4, the J call TRBJ2-3; 9 bases are a match to TRBD2. Trimming at V came to 0 bases and at J to 4 bases, leaving 5 bases not matched to a gene. This CDR3 is 16 amino acids long. CDR1 and CDR2 from the germline V gene are MRHNA and SNTAGT. CDR3 amino acids: CASSDSNSGGSDTQYF. DNA of the CDR3: TGTGCCAGCAGTGACTCGAATAGCGGGGGCTCAGATACGCAGTATTTT.

The chain carries TRBV4-1 and TRBJ1-6; D ambiguous. Germline CDR1 reads MGHRA; CDR2 reads YSYEKL. V shed 9 bases and J shed 6 bases, with 15 bases lying between them. There are 14 residues in the CDR3. Here the CDR3 DNA reads TGCGCCAGTGGCCAGGCCATCGTTAATTCACCCCTCCACTTT. Translation gives CASGQAIVNSPLHF.

The J gene is TRBJ1-1, the V gene TRBV2; D may be TRBD1 (6 bases). Germline V CDR1 and CDR2: SNHLY, FYNNEI. The CDR3 covers 14 residues. V lost 7 bases to trimming and J lost 0 bases, with 12 bases between them. The CDR3 bases are TGTGCCAGCACGGGAGGGACAATGAACACTGAAGCTTTCTTT. Translating gives CASTGGTMNTEAFF.